The rows below give T cell receptor beta chains drawn from one sample of a study of T cell repertoires in cytomegalovirus infection. TCRdb ran MiXCR on the reads and lists one entry per CDR3 protein. The table includes almost 500,000 distinct CDR3 sequences, approximately 10% detected once. Source material: PBMCs. The receptor source for this set is a human donor in good health (CMV status not recorded). Some clones in this sample may be carry-over from other donors' samples. Both conserved end residues are part of each CDR3. Fields, in order: J gene, D gene, V gene, clone size, CDR3 protein, CDR3 DNA. The D gene is left open where the match is weak. A row's size may be missing; if present it is once, few, many or a size class.

>TRBJ1-2|NA|TRBV20-1|many
CSAQDGGYTF
TGCAGTGCTCAGGATGGGGGCTACACCTTC
>TRBJ2-7|NA|TRBV29-1|few
CSVERGGGQYF
TGCAGCGTCGAGAGGGGGGGTGGGCAGTACTTC
>TRBJ2-3|TRBD2|TRBV7-3|many
CASSLDAGVSTDTQYF
TGTGCCAGCAGCTTAGACGCGGGAGTCTCCACAGATACGCAGTATTTT
>TRBJ2-3|NA|TRBV6-6|few
CASSYLWRGSGTDTQYF
TGTGCCAGCAGTTACTTATGGCGAGGAAGCGGCACAGATACGCAGTATTTT
>TRBJ1-1|NA|TRBV11-1|many
CASSWDRGPSGAFF
TGTGCCAGCAGCTGGGACCGAGGGCCGTCGGGAGCTTTCTTT
>TRBJ1-2|TRBD1|TRBV4-2|many
CASSHNRGLGPNYGYTF
TGTGCCAGCAGCCATAACAGGGGGCTAGGACCTAACTATGGCTACACCTTC
>TRBJ1-2|TRBD1|TRBV10-3|few
CAILPGQGYNYGYTF
TGTGCCATCCTGCCGGGACAGGGGTATAACTATGGCTACACCTTC
>TRBJ2-5|TRBD1|TRBV6-1|many
CASSKGTVQETQYF
TGTGCCAGCAGCAAAGGGACAGTCCAAGAGACCCAGTACTTC
>TRBJ1-4|NA|TRBV25-1|many
CASTPGRVGNEKLFF
TGTGCCAGCACTCCGGGACGGGTTGGTAATGAAAAACTGTTTTTT
>TRBJ2-1|NA|TRBV2|few
CAYLDNFNEQFF
TGTGCCTACCTGGACAATTTCAATGAGCAGTTCTTC
>TRBJ2-1|TRBD2|TRBV7-8|many
CASSFFSASGPYNEQFF
TGTGCCAGCAGCTTCTTCTCGGCTAGCGGCCCTTACAATGAGCAGTTCTTC
>TRBJ1-6|TRBD1|TRBV14|few
CASSPNNRGGNSPLHF
TGTGCCAGCAGTCCTAATAACAGGGGGGGTAATTCACCCCTCCACTTT
>TRBJ1-4|NA|TRBV30|NA
CAWSDGSNEKLFF
TGTGCCTGGAGTGACGGAAGTAATGAAAAACTGTTTTTT
>TRBJ1-5|NA|TRBV20-1|NA
CSATQGFGNQPQHF
TGCAGTGCTACCCAGGGATTCGGCAATCAGCCCCAGCATTTT
>TRBJ2-7|TRBD2|TRBV7-2|many
CASSGGGEQYF
TGTGCCAGCAGTGGGGGGGGCGAGCAGTACTTC
>TRBJ1-2|NA|TRBV6-4|NA
CASNCHRLYGYTF
TGTGCCAGCAATTGTCACCGGCTCTATGGCTACACCTTC